A selection of T cell receptor beta chains follows, all from one sample in a study of T cell responses to AZD1222 COVID-19 vaccine. Clones were sequenced by immunoSEQ multiplex PCR, and TCRdb holds only the in-frame ones, with some missing. The sample shows 130,000 to 150,000 clones, under 95% of them seen only once. The sample consisted of peripheral blood, taken on day 0 of AZD1222 vaccination. These receptor sequences come from an adult in good health. CDR3s include the opening cysteine and the closing phenylalanine or tryptophan. D genes are given only for firm matches. Size tells how often a clone was seen (once, few, many) or the class of an expanded clone, and some rows leave it out.

j_call d_call v_call clone_size cdr3_aa cdr3_nt
TRBJ2-1 TRBD2 TRBV18 once CASSPLVSGGSYNEQFF TGTGCCAGCTCACCACTAGTAAGCGGGGGCTCCTACAATGAGCAGTTCTTC
TRBJ2-5 - TRBV21-1 once CASSKAYRLAGGPETQYF TGTGCCAGCAGCAAAGCATACCGTCTAGCGGGGGGGCCCGAGACCCAGTACTTC
TRBJ2-6 TRBD1 TRBV19 - CASSITGGSGANVLTF TGTGCCAGTAGTATAACAGGGGGCTCTGGGGCCAACGTCCTGACTTTC
TRBJ2-7 TRBD1 TRBV13 once CASSSGQGNRYEQYF TGTGCCAGCAGCTCCGGACAGGGCAATCGCTACGAGCAGTACTTC
TRBJ1-2 - TRBV18 - CASSPDSFGGYTF TGTGCCAGCTCTCCAGACTCCTTCGGAGGCTACACCTTC
TRBJ2-1 TRBD1 TRBV3-1/TRBV3-2 - CASSLGTGSLVTEQFF TGTGCCAGCAGCCTCGGGACAGGGTCGTTAGTCACTGAGCAGTTCTTC
TRBJ1-6 - TRBV4-2 - CASSPGTADSPLHF TGTGCCAGCAGCCCTGGGACGGCCGATTCACCCCTCCACTTT
TRBJ2-5 TRBD2 TRBV11-3 - CASSLRLAGAEETQYF TGTGCCAGCAGCTTACGACTAGCGGGGGCCGAGGAGACCCAGTACTTC
TRBJ1-2 - TRBV4-3 - CASSLQAFQPNYGYTF TGCGCCAGCAGCTTACAGGCGTTTCAGCCCAACTATGGCTACACCTTC
TRBJ1-1 - TRBV15 - CATSRTGEAGTEAFF TGTGCCACCAGCAGGACGGGGGAGGCCGGCACTGAAGCTTTCTTT
TRBJ2-1 - TRBV5-8 - CASSLDRDNEQFF TGTGCCAGCAGCTTGGACAGGGACAATGAGCAGTTCTTC
TRBJ2-3 - TRBV4-2 - CASSQEGGGGRGFTDTQYF TGTGCCAGCAGCCAAGAAGGGGGCGGGGGGCGCGGCTTCACAGATACGCAGTATTTT
TRBJ2-3 - TRBV4-1 - CASSQGASLGTDTQYF TGCGCCAGCAGCCAAGGGGCTAGCTTAGGCACAGATACGCAGTATTTT
TRBJ2-3 - TRBV7-8 - CASRVGGARTDTQYF TGTGCCAGCAGGGTAGGGGGGGCTCGTACAGATACGCAGTATTTT
TRBJ2-7 TRBD1 TRBV3-1/TRBV3-2 - CASSQETGGFEQYF TGTGCCAGCAGCCAAGAAACAGGGGGGTTTGAGCAGTACTTC
TRBJ1-2 - TRBV6-5 - CASNKGQGNYGYTF TGTGCCAGCAACAAAGGGCAGGGAAACTATGGCTACACCTTC
TRBJ2-1 - TRBV5-5 - CASSLDHVSSYNEQFF TGTGCCAGCAGCTTGGACCACGTCAGCTCCTACAATGAGCAGTTCTTC
TRBJ2-1 TRBD1 TRBV7-2 - CASSWGPGQSQFF TGTGCCAGCAGCTGGGGACCGGGACAGTCGCAGTTCTTC
TRBJ1-1 - TRBV20-1 once CSARGGTEAFF TGCAGTGCTCGAGGGGGCACTGAAGCTTTCTTT
TRBJ1-5 - TRBV7-8 - CASSLGLLDSNQPQHF TGTGCCAGCAGCTTAGGATTGTTAGACTCCAATCAGCCCCAGCATTTT
TRBJ1-2 - TRBV11-2 - CASSPTGLYGYTF TGTGCCAGCAGCCCCACGGGGCTCTATGGCTACACCTTC
TRBJ2-1 - TRBV2 - CASSEWNEQFF TGTGCCAGCAGTGAGTGGAATGAGCAGTTCTTC
TRBJ2-3 TRBD2 TRBV11-1 - CASSLRRGDTDTQYF TGTGCCAGCAGCTTGAGGCGGGGGGACACAGATACGCAGTATTTT
TRBJ2-7 - TRBV7-8 - CASSPLAYEQYF TGTGCCAGCAGCCCCCTCGCCTACGAGCAGTACTTC
TRBJ1-2 - TRBV4-1 - CASSQGPRDYAGYTF TGCGCCAGCAGCCAAGGTCCGAGAGACTACGCGGGCTACACCTTC
TRBJ1-2 - TRBV6-5 - CASSLQIGGYTF TGTGCCAGCAGTCTCCAGATAGGAGGCTACACCTTC
TRBJ1-6 - TRBV20-1 - CSASDLGQRIGSYNSPLHF TGCAGTGCTAGTGATCTTGGGCAGAGGATAGGTTCCTATAATTCACCCCTCCACTTT
TRBJ2-3 TRBD2 TRBV19 - CASSKRTSGDADTQYF TGTGCCAGTAGTAAACGGACTAGCGGGGACGCAGATACGCAGTATTTT
TRBJ2-1 TRBD2 TRBV6-5 - CASSRLAGGYNEQFF TGTGCCAGCAGTAGACTAGCGGGGGGGTACAATGAGCAGTTCTTC
TRBJ2-3 - TRBV4-1 - CASSLSGANTQYF TGCGCCAGCAGCCTGTCCGGGGCAAATACGCAGTATTTT
TRBJ1-4 - TRBV7-8 - CASSPTTTNEKLFF TGTGCCAGCAGCCCCACCACAACTAATGAAAAACTGTTTTTT
TRBJ2-3 - TRBV9 - CASSVAQRSDTQYF TGTGCCAGCAGCGTAGCCCAGCGTTCAGATACGCAGTATTTT
TRBJ1-2 - TRBV18 - CASSPPGGIGYGYTF TGTGCCAGCTCACCACCGGGGGGGATCGGCTATGGCTACACCTTC
TRBJ1-4 - TRBV14 - CASSKRVDEKLFF TGTGCCAGCAGTAAGAGGGTGGATGAAAAACTGTTTTTT
TRBJ1-1 - TRBV21-1 - CASSKAQRHKNTEAFF TGTGCCAGCAGCAAAGCGCAGCGGCATAAGAACACTGAAGCTTTCTTT
TRBJ2-1 TRBD2 TRBV19 - CASSRTSGGGYNEQFF TGTGCCAGTAGTCGGACTAGCGGGGGAGGATACAATGAGCAGTTCTTC
TRBJ2-5 - TRBV7-9 - CASSLGGEETQYF TGTGCCAGCAGCTTAGGAGGGGAAGAGACCCAGTACTTC
TRBJ1-5 TRBD1 TRBV10-3 once CAISATGYDQPQHF TGTGCCATCAGTGCGACAGGGTACGATCAGCCCCAGCATTTT
TRBJ1-1 - TRBV20-1 once CSAPGATEAFF TGCAGTGCTCCGGGGGCCACTGAAGCTTTCTTT
TRBJ2-7 - TRBV29-1 - CSVEVSSGGRYF TGCAGCGTTGAAGTTTCGAGCGGTGGTAGGTACTTC
TRBJ2-2 TRBD1 TRBV7-9 - CASSFGQGSSYTNTGELFF TGTGCCAGCAGCTTTGGACAGGGCTCCTCCTATACAAACACCGGGGAGCTGTTTTTT
TRBJ2-3 TRBD2 TRBV2 - CASRAGGSDTQYF TGTGCCAGCAGGGCGGGGGGTTCTGATACGCAGTATTTT
TRBJ2-7 - TRBV6-2/TRBV6-3 few CASSYAGYTYEQYF TGTGCCAGCAGTTACGCAGGGTATACCTACGAGCAGTACTTC
TRBJ1-1 - TRBV12-3/TRBV12-4 - CASSPHRDTEAFF TGTGCCAGCAGTCCCCACAGGGACACTGAAGCTTTCTTT
TRBJ2-7 - TRBV19 once CASSPPAPSSYEQYF TGTGCCAGTAGTCCCCCGGCGCCGAGCTCCTACGAGCAGTACTTC
TRBJ1-6 - TRBV7-9 - CASSLASAGDNSPLHF TGTGCCAGCAGCTTAGCGTCCGCGGGAGATAATTCACCCCTCCACTTT
TRBJ2-1 - TRBV5-1 - CASSLLGGRFNEQFF TGCGCCAGCAGCTTACTAGGGGGACGGTTCAATGAGCAGTTCTTC
TRBJ2-2 - TRBV6-5 - CASRKAGMNTGELFF TGTGCCAGCAGGAAGGCGGGGATGAACACCGGGGAGCTGTTTTTT
TRBJ2-7 - TRBV3-1/TRBV3-2 - CASSQGHGYEQYF TGTGCCAGCAGCCAGGGACATGGGTACGAGCAGTACTTC
TRBJ2-7 - TRBV19 - CASQRQASAYEQYF TGTGCCAGTCAAAGACAGGCGTCAGCCTACGAGCAGTACTTC
TRBJ1-1 - TRBV29-1 - CSVGWGDTEAFF TGCAGCGTTGGTTGGGGGGACACTGAAGCTTTCTTT
TRBJ1-2 TRBD1 TRBV7-9 - CASSPPTGAANYGYTF TGTGCCAGCAGCCCCCCGACAGGGGCGGCTAACTATGGCTACACCTTC
TRBJ2-5 TRBD2 TRBV6-2/TRBV6-3 - CASSYRPSGDQETQYF TGTGCCAGCAGTTATCGGCCTAGCGGGGATCAAGAGACCCAGTACTTC
TRBJ2-1 TRBD1 TRBV12-3/TRBV12-4 - CASRRGQYNEQFF TGTGCCAGCAGGAGGGGACAGTACAATGAGCAGTTCTTC